Described below is a single TCR beta chain sequence and its context. This record comes from a study of Ad26.COV2.S vaccination and SARS-CoV-2 variants. Study details: Dosing was one shot or two shots 56 days apart.

Treatment indicated: around 19 received Ad26.COV2.S at low or high dose, single or two shots; several received placebo; per-sample allocation not given. All samples were drawn on day 63, counting from the first vaccine or placebo injection. Sequencing used immunoSEQ multiplex PCR; TCRdb keeps in-frame clones, though not all of them. This table has about 400,000 clones, approximately 88% appearing once. The CDR3 is made up of 15 amino acids. The germline V gene encodes CDR1 LNHDA and CDR2 SQIVND (reference sequence). V shed 3 bases, J shed 3 bases, and the junction held 3 bases outside the gene matches.

The material sequenced was peripheral blood, taken in a trial of Ad26.COV2.S vaccine versus placebo. The TCR sequence derives from a person aged 18 to 65 who received the Ad26.COV2.S COVID-19 vaccine or a placebo. This chain links TRBV19 with TRBJ1-5; TRBD1 agrees at 9 bases. In DNA form, the CDR3 reads TGTGCCAGTAGTATGAACAGGGGGCCCAATCAGCCCCAGCATTTT. It encodes CASSMNRGPNQPQHF.